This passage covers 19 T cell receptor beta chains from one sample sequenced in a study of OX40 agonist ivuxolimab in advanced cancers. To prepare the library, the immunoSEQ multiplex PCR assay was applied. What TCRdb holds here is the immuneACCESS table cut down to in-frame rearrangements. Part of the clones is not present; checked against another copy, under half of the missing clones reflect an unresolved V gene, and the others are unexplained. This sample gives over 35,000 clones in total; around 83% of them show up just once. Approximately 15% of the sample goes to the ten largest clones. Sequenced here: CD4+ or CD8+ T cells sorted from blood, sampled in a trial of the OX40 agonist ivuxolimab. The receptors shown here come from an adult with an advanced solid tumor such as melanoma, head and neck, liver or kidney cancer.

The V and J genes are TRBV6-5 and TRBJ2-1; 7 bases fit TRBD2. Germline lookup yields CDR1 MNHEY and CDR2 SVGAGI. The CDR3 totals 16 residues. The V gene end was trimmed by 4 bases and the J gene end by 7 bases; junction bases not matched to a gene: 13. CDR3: CASSSPRSGTWNEQFF. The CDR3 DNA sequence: TGTGCCAGCAGTTCCCCCAGGAGCGGGACTTGGAATGAGCAGTTCTTC.

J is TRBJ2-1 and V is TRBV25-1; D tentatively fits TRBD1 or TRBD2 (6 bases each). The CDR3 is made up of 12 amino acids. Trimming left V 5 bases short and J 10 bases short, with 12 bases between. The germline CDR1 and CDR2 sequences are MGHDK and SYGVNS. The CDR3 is CASSLGGGEQFF. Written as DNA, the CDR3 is TGTGCCAGCAGTTTGGGGGGCGGGGAGCAGTTCTTC.

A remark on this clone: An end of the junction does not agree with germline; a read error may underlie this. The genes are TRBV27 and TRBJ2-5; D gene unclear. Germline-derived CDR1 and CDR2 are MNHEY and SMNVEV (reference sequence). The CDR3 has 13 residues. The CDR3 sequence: CAGSLLGMETQYF. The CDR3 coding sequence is TGTGCCGGCAGTTTATTGGGTATGGAGACCCAGTACTTC.

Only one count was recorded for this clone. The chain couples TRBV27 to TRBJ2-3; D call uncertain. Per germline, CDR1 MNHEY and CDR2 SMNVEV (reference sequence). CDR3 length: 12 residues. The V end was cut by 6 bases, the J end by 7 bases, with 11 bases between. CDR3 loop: CASSPRVNTQYF. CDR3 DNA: TGTGCCAGCAGCCCGCGCGTGAATACGCAGTATTTT.

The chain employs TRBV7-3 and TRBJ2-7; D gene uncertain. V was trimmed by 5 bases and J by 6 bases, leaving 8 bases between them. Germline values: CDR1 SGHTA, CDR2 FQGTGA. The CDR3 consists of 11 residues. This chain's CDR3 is CASSDGSEQYF. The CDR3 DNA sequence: TGTGCCAGCAGCGATGGCTCCGAGCAGTACTTC.

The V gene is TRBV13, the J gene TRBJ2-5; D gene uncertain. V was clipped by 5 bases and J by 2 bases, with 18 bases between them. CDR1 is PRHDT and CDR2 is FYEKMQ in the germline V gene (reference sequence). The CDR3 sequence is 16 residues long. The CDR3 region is CASSPANVRNQETQYF. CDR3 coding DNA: TGTGCCAGCAGCCCCGCCAATGTCAGGAATCAAGAGACCCAGTACTTC.

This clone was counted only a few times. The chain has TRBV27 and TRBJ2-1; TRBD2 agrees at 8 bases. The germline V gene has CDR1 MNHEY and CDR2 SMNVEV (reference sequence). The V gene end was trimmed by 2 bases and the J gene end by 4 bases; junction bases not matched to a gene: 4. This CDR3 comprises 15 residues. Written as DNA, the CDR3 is TGTGCCAGCAGTTTAAGCAGCGGGAGTTACAATGAGCAGTTCTTC. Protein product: CASSLSSGSYNEQFF.

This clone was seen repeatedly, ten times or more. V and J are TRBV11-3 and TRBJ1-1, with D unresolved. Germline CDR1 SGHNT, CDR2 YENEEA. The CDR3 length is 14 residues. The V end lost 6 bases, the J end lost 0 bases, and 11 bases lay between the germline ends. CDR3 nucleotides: TGTGCCAGCAGACCGAGGAGCATGAACACTGAAGCTTTCTTT. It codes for CASRPRSMNTEAFF.

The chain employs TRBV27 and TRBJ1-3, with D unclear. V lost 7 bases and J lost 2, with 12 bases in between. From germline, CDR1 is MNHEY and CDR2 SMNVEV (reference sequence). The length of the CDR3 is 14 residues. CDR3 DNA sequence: TGTGCCAGCACCTCGAAGGCCGCTGGAAACACCATATATTTT. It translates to CASTSKAAGNTIYF.

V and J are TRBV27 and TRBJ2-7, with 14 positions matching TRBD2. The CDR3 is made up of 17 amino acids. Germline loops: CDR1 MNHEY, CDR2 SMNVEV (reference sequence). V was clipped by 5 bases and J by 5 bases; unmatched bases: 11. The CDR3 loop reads CASSRVGGGLAGDEQYF. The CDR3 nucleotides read TGTGCCAGCAGTAGAGTTGGAGGGGGACTAGCGGGGGACGAGCAGTACTTC.

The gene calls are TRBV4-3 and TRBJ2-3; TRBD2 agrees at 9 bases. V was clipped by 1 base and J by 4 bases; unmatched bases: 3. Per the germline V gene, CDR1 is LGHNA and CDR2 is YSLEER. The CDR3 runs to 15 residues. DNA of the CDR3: TGCGCCAGCAGCCAAGGCGGGGGGGCAGCAGATACGCAGTATTTT. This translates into CASSQGGGAADTQYF.

The CDR3: CASSLQTSYEQYF. In nucleotides, the CDR3 is TGTGCCAGCAGTTTACAGACTAGCTACGAGCAGTACTTC. The chain combines TRBV27 with TRBJ2-7; maybe TRBD2 (6 bases). Germline lookup yields CDR1 MNHEY and CDR2 SMNVEV (reference sequence). V lost 2 bases and J 3 bases, leaving 8 bases between the germline ends. This CDR3 has 13 amino acids.

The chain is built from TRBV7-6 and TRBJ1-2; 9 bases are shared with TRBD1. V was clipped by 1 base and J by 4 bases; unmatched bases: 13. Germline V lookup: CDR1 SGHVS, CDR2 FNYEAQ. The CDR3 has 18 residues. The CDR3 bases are TGTGCCAGCAGCTTAGGGGGACAGGGTGAGGAAGTTTCCTATGGCTACACCTTC. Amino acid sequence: CASSLGGQGEEVSYGYTF.

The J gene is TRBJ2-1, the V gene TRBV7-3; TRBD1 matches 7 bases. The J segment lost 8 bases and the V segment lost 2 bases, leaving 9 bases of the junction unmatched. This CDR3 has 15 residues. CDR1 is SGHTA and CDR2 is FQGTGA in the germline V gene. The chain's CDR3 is CASSLEPQGFDEQFF. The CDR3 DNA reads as TGTGCCAGCAGCTTAGAGCCACAGGGGTTCGATGAGCAGTTCTTC. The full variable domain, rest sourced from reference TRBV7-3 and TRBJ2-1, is GAGVSQTPSNKVTEKGKYVELRCDPISGHTALYWYRQSLGQGPEFLIYFQGTGAADDSGLPNDRFFAVRPEGSVSTLKIQRTERGDSAVYLCASSLEPQGFDEQFFGPGTRLTVL.

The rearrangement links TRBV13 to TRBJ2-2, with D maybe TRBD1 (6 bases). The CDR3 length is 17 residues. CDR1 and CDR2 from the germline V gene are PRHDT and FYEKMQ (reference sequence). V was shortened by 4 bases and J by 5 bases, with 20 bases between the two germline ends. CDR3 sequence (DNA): TGTGCCAGCAGCTCCAACAGCAGGGACACCGGGACCGGGGAGCTGTTTTTT. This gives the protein CASSSNSRDTGTGELFF.

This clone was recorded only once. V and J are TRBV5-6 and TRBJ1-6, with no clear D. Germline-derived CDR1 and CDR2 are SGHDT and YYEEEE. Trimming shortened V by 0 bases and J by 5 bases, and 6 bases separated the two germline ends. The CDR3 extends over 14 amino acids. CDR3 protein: CASSLVPNNSPLHF. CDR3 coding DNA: TGTGCCAGCAGCTTGGTCCCGAATAATTCACCCCTCCACTTT.

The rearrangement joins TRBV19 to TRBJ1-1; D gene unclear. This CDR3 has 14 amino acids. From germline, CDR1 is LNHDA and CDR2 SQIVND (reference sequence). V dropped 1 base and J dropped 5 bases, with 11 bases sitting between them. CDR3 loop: CASSIASRGTEAFF. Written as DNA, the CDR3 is TGTGCCAGTAGTATAGCATCCCGGGGAACTGAAGCTTTCTTT.

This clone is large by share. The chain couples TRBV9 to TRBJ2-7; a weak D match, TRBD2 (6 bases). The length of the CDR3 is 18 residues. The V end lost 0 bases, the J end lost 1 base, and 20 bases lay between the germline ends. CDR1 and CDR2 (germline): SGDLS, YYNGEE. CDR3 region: CASSVEPPWRGPSYEQYF. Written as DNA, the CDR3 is TGTGCCAGCAGCGTAGAACCTCCCTGGCGGGGCCCTTCCTACGAGCAGTACTTC.

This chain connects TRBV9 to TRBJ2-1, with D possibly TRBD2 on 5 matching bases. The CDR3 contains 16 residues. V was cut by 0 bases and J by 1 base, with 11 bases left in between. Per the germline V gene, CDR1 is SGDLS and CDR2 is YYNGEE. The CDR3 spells CASSVDKRMSYNEQFF. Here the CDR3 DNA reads TGTGCCAGCAGCGTAGACAAGCGGATGTCCTACAATGAGCAGTTCTTC.